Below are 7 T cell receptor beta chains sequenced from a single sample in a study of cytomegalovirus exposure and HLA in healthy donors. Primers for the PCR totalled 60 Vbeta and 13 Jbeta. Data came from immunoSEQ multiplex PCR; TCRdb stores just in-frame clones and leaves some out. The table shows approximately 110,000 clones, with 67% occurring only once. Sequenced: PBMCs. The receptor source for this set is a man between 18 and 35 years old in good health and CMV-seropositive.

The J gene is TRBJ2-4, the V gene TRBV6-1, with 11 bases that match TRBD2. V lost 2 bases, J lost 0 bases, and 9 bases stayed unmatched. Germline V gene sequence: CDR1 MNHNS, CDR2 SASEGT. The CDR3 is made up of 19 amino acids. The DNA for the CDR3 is TGTGCCAGCAGTGAAAGGCTAGCGGGGGGCGAGGTAGCCAAAAACATTCAGTACTTC. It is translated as CASSERLAGGEVAKNIQYF.

The CDR3 protein is CASSYSEIFNSPLHF. In nucleotides, the CDR3 is TGTGCCAGCAGTTACTCGGAGATATTTAATTCACCCCTCCACTTT. This sequence joins TRBV6-5 and TRBJ1-6; D is uncertain. Germline V gene lookup returns CDR1 MNHEY and CDR2 SVGAGI. V gave up 0 bases and J gave up 6 bases, with 9 bases separating them. CDR3 length: 15 residues.

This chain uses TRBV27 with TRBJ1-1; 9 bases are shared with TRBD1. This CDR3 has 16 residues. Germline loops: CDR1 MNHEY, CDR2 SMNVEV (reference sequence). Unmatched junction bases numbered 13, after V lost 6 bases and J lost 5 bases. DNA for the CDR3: TGTGCCAGCAGCAGGGGACAGGGAGTTTGGCTTACTGAAGCTTTCTTT. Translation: CASSRGQGVWLTEAFF.

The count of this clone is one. CDR3 sequence reads: CASSLVSPGNYGYTF. The CDR3 nucleotides are TGTGCCAGCAGCTTAGTTTCCCCGGGGAACTATGGCTACACCTTC. The genes are TRBV11-2 and TRBJ1-2; the D is unclear. Germline V CDR1 and CDR2: SGHAT, FQNNGV. The CDR3 has 15 residues. V shed 1 base and J shed 2 bases, with 11 bases lying between them.

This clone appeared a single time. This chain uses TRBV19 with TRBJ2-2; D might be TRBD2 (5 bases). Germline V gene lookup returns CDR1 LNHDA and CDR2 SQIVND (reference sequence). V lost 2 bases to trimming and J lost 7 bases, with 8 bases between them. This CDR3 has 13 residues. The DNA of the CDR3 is TGTGCCAGTAGTATACGGGGAGACGGGGAGCTGTTTTTT. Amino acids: CASSIRGDGELFF.

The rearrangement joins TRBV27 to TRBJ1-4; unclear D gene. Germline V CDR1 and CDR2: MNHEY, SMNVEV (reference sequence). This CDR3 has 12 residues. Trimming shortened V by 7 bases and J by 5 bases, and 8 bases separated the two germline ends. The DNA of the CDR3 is TGTGCCAGCAAAACTACGAATGAAAAACTGTTTTTT. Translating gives CASKTTNEKLFF.

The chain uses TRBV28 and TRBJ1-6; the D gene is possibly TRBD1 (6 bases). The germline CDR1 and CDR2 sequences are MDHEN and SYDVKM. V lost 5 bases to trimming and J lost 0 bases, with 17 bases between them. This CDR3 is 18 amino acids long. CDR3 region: CASSLRRQASSYNSPLHF. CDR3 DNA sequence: TGTGCCAGCAGTCTCCGTAGACAGGCGAGCTCCTATAATTCACCCCTCCACTTT.